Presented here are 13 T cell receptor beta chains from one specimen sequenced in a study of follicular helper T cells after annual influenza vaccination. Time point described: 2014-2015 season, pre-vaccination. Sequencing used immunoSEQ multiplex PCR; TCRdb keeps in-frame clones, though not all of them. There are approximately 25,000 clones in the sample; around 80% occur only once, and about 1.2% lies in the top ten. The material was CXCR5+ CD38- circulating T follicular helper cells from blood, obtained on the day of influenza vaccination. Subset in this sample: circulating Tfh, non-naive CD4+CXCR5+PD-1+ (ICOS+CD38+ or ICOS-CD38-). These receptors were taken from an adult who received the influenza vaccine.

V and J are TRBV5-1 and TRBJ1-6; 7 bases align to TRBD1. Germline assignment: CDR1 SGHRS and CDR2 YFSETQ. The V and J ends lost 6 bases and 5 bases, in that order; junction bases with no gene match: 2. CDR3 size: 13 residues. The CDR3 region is CASKGQNNSPLHF. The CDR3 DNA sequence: TGCGCCAGCAAGGGACAGAATAATTCACCCCTCCACTTT.

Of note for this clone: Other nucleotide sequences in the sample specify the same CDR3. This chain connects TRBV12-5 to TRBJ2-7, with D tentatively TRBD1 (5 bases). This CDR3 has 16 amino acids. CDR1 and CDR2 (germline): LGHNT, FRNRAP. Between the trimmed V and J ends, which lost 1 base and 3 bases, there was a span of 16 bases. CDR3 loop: CASGLALRTTFYEQYF. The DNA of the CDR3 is TGTGCTAGTGGTTTGGCCCTCAGGACAACCTTCTACGAGCAGTACTTC.

CDR3 DNA sequence: TGTGCCAGCAATTACAGGCTAAACTATGGCTACACCTTC. Translating it yields CASNYRLNYGYTF. The genes are TRBV21-1 and TRBJ1-2; TRBD1, as called in the table, went unchecked against the DNA. TRBV21-1 is shown as a pseudogene. There are 13 residues in the CDR3.

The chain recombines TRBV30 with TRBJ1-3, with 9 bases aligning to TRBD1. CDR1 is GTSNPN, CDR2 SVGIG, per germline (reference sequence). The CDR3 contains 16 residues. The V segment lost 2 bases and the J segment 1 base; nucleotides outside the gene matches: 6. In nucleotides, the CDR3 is TGTGCCTGGAGTCTACAGGGGGCGCTTTCTGGAAACACCATATATTTT. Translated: CAWSLQGALSGNTIYF.

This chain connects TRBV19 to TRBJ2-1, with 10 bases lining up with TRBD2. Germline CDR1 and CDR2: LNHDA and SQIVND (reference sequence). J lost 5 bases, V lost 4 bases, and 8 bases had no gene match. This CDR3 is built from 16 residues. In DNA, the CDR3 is TGTGCCAGTAGTAAAAGGAGCGGGAGGGGAAACAATGAGCAGTTCTTC. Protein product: CASSKRSGRGNNEQFF.

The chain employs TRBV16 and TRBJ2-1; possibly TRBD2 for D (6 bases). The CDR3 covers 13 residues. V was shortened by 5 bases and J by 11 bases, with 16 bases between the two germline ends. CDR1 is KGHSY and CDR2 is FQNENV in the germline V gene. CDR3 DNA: TGTGCCAGCAGCGGACTAAGAGCCCCCAAGCAGTTCTTC. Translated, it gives CASSGLRAPKQFF.

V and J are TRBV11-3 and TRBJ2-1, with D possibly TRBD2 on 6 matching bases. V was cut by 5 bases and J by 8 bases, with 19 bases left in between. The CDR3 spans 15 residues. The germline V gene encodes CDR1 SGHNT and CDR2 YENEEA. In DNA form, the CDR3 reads TGTGCCAGCAGCCTCGGGGGACTCAGGTTGGATGAGCAGTTCTTC. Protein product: CASSLGGLRLDEQFF.

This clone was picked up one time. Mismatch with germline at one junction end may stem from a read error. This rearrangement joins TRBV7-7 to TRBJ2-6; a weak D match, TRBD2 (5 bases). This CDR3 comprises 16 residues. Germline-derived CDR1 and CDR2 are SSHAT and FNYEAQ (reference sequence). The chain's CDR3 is CASSRGTAAGANVLTF. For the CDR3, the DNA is TGTGCTAGCAGCCGAGGAACAGCGGCTGGGGCCAACGTCCTGACTTTC.

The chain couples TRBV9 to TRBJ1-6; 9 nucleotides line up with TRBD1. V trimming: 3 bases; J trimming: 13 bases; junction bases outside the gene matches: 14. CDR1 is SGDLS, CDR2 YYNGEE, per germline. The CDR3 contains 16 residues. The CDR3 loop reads CASSAGQGRLQGPLHF. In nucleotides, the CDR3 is TGTGCCAGCAGCGCGGGACAGGGCCGTTTACAAGGGCCCCTCCACTTT.

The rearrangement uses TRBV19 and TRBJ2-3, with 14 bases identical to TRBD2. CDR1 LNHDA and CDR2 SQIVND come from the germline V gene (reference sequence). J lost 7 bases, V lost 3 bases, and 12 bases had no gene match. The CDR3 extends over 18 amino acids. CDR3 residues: CASSILLVTSGGAYTQYF. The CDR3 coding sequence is TGTGCCAGTAGTATCCTTCTGGTGACTAGCGGGGGGGCATATACGCAGTATTTT.

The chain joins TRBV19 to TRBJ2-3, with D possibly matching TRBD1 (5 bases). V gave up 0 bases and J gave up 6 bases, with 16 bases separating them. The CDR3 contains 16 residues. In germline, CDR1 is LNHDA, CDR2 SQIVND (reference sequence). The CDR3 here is CASSIDGRSRADTQYF. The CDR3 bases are TGTGCCAGTAGTATAGATGGTCGAAGCAGGGCGGATACGCAGTATTTT.

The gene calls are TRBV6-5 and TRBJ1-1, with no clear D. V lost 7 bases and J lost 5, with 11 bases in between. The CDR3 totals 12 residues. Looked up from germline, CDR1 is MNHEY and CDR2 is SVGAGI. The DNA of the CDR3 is TGTGCCAGCAAAGAACGGGAGACTGAAGCTTTCTTT. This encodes CASKERETEAFF.

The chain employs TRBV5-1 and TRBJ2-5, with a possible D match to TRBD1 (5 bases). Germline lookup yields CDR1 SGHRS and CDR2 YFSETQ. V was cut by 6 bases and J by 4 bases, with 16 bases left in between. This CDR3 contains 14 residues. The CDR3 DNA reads TGCGCCAGCATCTTTAGGGGTAATCCAGAGACCCAGTACTTC. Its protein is CASIFRGNPETQYF.